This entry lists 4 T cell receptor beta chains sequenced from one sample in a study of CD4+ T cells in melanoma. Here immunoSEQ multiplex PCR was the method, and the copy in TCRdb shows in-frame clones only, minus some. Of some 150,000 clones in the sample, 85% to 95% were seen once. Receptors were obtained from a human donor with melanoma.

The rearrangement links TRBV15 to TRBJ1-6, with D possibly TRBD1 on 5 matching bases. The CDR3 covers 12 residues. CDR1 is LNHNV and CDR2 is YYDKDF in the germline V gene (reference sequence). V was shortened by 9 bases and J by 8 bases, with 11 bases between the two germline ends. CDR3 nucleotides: TGTGCCACTCAGGGTAACGATTCACCCCTCCACTTT. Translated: CATQGNDSPLHF.

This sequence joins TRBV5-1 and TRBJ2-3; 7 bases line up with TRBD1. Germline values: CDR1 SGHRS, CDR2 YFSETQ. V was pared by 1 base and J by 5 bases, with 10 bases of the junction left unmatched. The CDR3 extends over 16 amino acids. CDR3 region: CASSLSRQGLVDTQYF. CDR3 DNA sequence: TGCGCCAGCAGCTTGTCGAGACAGGGTTTAGTAGATACGCAGTATTTT.

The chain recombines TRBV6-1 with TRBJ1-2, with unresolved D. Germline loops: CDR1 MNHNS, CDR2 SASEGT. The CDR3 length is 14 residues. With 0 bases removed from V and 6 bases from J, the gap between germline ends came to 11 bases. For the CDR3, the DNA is TGTGCCAGCAGTGAAGCGCAGGCGAGGAATGGCTACACCTTC. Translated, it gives CASSEAQARNGYTF.

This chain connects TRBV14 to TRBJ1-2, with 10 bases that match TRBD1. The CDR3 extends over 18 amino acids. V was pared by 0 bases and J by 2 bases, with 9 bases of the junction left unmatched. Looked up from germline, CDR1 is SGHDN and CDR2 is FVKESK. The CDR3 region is CASSQEADRGSWNYGYTF. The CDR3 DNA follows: TGTGCCAGCAGCCAAGAAGCGGACAGGGGGTCGTGGAACTATGGCTACACCTTC. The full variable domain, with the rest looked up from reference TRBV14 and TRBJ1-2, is EAGVTQFPSHSVIEKGQTVTLRCDPISGHDNLYWYRRVMGKEIKFLLHFVKESKQDESGMPNNRFLAERTGGTYSTLKVQPAELEDSGVYFCASSQEADRGSWNYGYTFGSGTRLTVV.